A single sample is the source of the 6 T cell receptor beta chains below, sequenced in a study. TCRdb itself ran the 5' RACE reads through MiXCR, one entry per CDR3 protein. Among tens of thousands of distinct CDR3 sequences listed, 25% to 30% were seen once. Sequenced: tumor-infiltrating memory CD4+ T cells sorted from the breast tumor. Specified subset: memory CD4+ T cells, CD4+CD45RO+CD25-. These receptors originate from a female donor with breast cancer.

This clonotype was seen more than once but under ten times. The chain employs TRBV6-5 and TRBJ2-6, with D uncertain. This CDR3 is 13 amino acids long. V gave up 8 bases and J gave up 2 bases, with 7 bases separating them. Per the germline V gene, CDR1 is MNHEY and CDR2 is SVGAGI. In nucleotides, the CDR3 is TGTGCCAGCGGCGCCCCTGGGGCCAACGTCCTGACTTTC. The encoded protein is CASGAPGANVLTF.

This clonotype was detected a few times. The junction does not match germline at one end; this may be a read error. The chain employs TRBV5-1 and TRBJ2-5; D assignment may be TRBD1 or TRBD2 (5 bases each). Germline values: CDR1 SGHRS, CDR2 YFSETQ. The CDR3 is 16 residues long. CDR3: CASNNGALTHQGTQYF. As DNA, the CDR3 is TGCGCCAGCAACAACGGGGCGTTAACCCACCAAGGGACCCAGTACTTC.

This clonotype was seen only a few times. V usage is TRBV10-3 and J usage is TRBJ2-5, with D perhaps TRBD1 or TRBD2 (5 bases each). Trimming left V 11 bases short and J 1 base short, with 14 bases between. Germline-derived CDR1 and CDR2 are ENHRY and SYGVKD. This CDR3 has 13 residues. The CDR3 region is CASRDVGQETQYF. The CDR3 region has the DNA TGTGCCTCACGGGACGTCGGCCAAGAGACCCAGTACTTC.

The rearrangement joins TRBV18 to TRBJ2-2; perhaps TRBD2 as D (5 bases). V was cut by 3 bases and J by 2 bases, with 13 bases left in between. The germline CDR1 and CDR2 sequences are KGHSH and LQKENI. The CDR3 loop spans 16 amino acids. The chain's CDR3 is CASSPIGDTNTGELFF. In nucleotides, the CDR3 is TGTGCCAGCTCACCGATCGGGGATACTAACACCGGGGAGCTGTTTTTT.

This clonotype has only a few counts. This chain joins TRBV7-3 and TRBJ2-3; weak D call: TRBD1 (5 bases). CDR3 length: 16 residues. Germline values: CDR1 SGHTA, CDR2 FQGTGA. V was trimmed by 2 bases and J by 2 bases, leaving 14 bases between them. The DNA for the CDR3 is TGTGCCAGCAGCTTAGGGGCAGGGTACATCACAGATACGCAGTATTTT. Amino acid sequence: CASSLGAGYITDTQYF.

This clonotype was detected only a few times. J is TRBJ1-3 and V is TRBV20-1; D is perhaps TRBD1 (6 bases). This CDR3 contains 15 residues. Looked up from germline, CDR1 is DFQATT and CDR2 is SNEGSKA (reference sequence). V was cut by 5 bases and J by 0 bases, with 14 bases left in between. CDR3 sequence: CSARQEPYSGNTIYF. The CDR3 nucleotides are TGCAGTGCTCGACAGGAGCCCTACTCTGGAAACACCATATATTTT.